This is a list of T cell receptor beta chains from one sample in a study of tumor and adjacent non-tumor tissue in lung cancer. Each CDR3 protein is one row after TCRdb ran MiXCR on the multiplex PCR reads. The sample has roughly 82,000 distinct CDR3 sequences; around 82% are singletons. Sequencing was performed on distant non-tumor lung tissue. These receptors originate from a woman aged 45 to 65 with non-small cell lung cancer. The CDR3 runs from the conserved cysteine through the conserved F or W. D genes are given only for firm matches. The size entry is marked missing in some rows and otherwise reads once, few, many or a size class.

15	TRBV6-6	.	.	TRBJ2-5	TGTACCAGCAGTTACTGCGGCAGAAACCAAGAGACCCAGTACTTC	CTSSYCGRNQETQYF
15	TRBV11-2	TRBD1	once	TRBJ2-3	TGTGCCAGCAGCCCCGGACAGGCCTACACAGATACGAAGTATTTT	CASSPGQAYTDTKYF
16	TRBV5-1	TRBD2	.	TRBJ2-2	TGCGCCAGCAGCTTGGTTAGCGGGGAATCCACCGGGGAGCTGTTTTTT	CASSLVSGESTGELFF
14	TRBV30	.	once	TRBJ2-2	TGTGCCTGGAGGACATGGATTCGAACCGGGGAGCTGTTTTTT	CAWRTWIRTGELFF
15	TRBV5-1	TRBD1	.	TRBJ2-2	TGCGCCAGCAGCAAAGGGACAGGGGCAACCGGGGAGCTGTTTTTT	CASSKGTGATGELFF
14	TRBV4-1	TRBD1	few	TRBJ1-1	TGCGCCAGTAGCCACCGCACAGGGGGCATTGAAGCTTTCTTT	CASSHRTGGIEAFF
13	TRBV6-1	TRBD1	once	TRBJ1-1	TGTGCCAGCAGTTGGACAGGGAAGGCTTATGCTTTCTTT	CASSWTGKAYAFF
15	TRBV7-9	.	.	TRBJ2-7	TGTGCCAATAGTCATACTGACAGACACTCCTACGAGCAGTACTTC	CANSHTDRHSYEQYF
16	TRBV11-3	TRBD2	.	TRBJ2-1	TGTGCCAGCAGCTCCCAGGGACTAGCGGGGAACAATGAGCAGTTCTTC	CASSSQGLAGNNEQFF
18	TRBV4-1	TRBD1	.	TRBJ1-2	TGCGCCAGCAGCCAAGAGGCACCGACAGGGGCTTTTAACTATGGCTACATCTTC	CASSQEAPTGAFNYGYIF
14	TRBV12-3/TRBV12-4	.	once	TRBJ2-5	TGTGCCAGCTGTTGGGGCCAAGGGGGGGAGACCCAGTACTTC	CASCWGQGGETQYF
11	TRBV6-5	.	once	TRBJ2-7	TGTGGCGGCAGTACCACTTACGAGCAGTACTTC	CGGSTTYEQYF
15	TRBV1	.	once	TRBJ2-3	TGCACCAGCATTAGGGCTAGCGGTAGCACGGATACGCAGTATTTT	CTSIRASGSTDTQYF
13	TRBV28	.	once	TRBJ1-2	TGTGCCAGCAGCCTACGGACAGATTATGACTACACCTTC	CASSLRTDYDYTF
13	TRBV29-1	.	few	TRBJ2-5	TGCAGCGTCGACCGAGGTTACCAAGAGACCCAGTACTTC	CSVDRGYQETQYF
13	TRBV5-1	.	.	TRBJ2-3	TGCCACAGCCGACTGCCCGGTCCAAATACGCAGTATTTT	CHSRLPGPNTQYF
17	TRBV6-5	.	.	TRBJ2-1	TGTCCCAGCAGATACTCCTTTGCCCCCAGCTCCTACAATAAGCAGTTCTTC	CPSRYSFAPSSYNKQFF
15	TRBV11-2	TRBD1	.	TRBJ2-7	TGTGCCAGCAGCACCGGGACAGCCCCCACCTACGAGCAGTACTTC	CASSTGTAPTYEQYF
16	TRBV5-4	TRBD2	.	TRBJ2-7	TGTGCCAGCAGCCCCCGGGGGGGAAAGGGGATCAACGAGCAGTATTTC	CASSPRGGKGINEQYF
14	TRBV29-1	.	.	TRBJ2-5	TGCAACGCTGCGTCAGGGTCGGGGTCGGAGACCCAGTGCTTC	CNAASGSGSETQCF
13	TRBV19	.	.	TRBJ2-5	TGTGCCAGTAGTCTAGGTCCGGGAGAGACCCAGCACTTC	CASSLGPGETQHF
14	TRBV29-1	TRBD2	.	TRBJ2-7	TGCAGCTTCATAAGCGGGAGGGCAATCCACGCGCAGCACTTC	CSFISGRAIHAQHF
14	TRBV6-4	.	.	TRBJ1-3	TGTGCCAGTCTGGAACAGGGCTATCGAGACACCATATATTTT	CASLEQGYRDTIYF
13	TRBV11-1	.	.	TRBJ1-1	TGTGTCAGCAACCCACTGGGGGACACTGAAGCTTTCTTT	CVSNPLGDTEAFF
13	TRBV4-1	.	.	TRBJ2-2	TGCGCCAGCACGTGGCAGTACACCGGGGAGCTGTTTTTC	CASTWQYTGELFF
13	TRBV6-6	.	.	TRBJ2-5	TGTGTCAGCAGCCCCAGCGACCAAGAGACCCAGTATTTC	CVSSPSDQETQYF
15	TRBV12-3/TRBV12-4	TRBD2	.	TRBJ2-1	TGTGTCAGCAGTTTAGGGCTAGCGGGATACAGTGAGCACTTCTTC	CVSSLGLAGYSEHFF
16	TRBV14	TRBD1	.	TRBJ2-1	TGTGCCAGCGGCCAAGTGGGAAGGGGGCCTCGCTATGAGCAGTTCTTC	CASGQVGRGPRYEQFF
13	TRBV6-2/TRBV6-3	.	once	TRBJ2-1	TGTACCAGCAGCTCAGACGGGCACAATGAGCAGTTCTTC	CTSSSDGHNEQFF
13	TRBV12-3/TRBV12-4	.	.	TRBJ2-7	TGTGCCAGCGGTTTTGGGGGGCCCGACGGGCAGTACTTC	CASGFGGPDGQYF
14	TRBV29-1	.	.	TRBJ2-1	TGCGGCGTTGGCTCGGTGGGCCAGGGGAATAAGCAGTTCTTC	CGVGSVGQGNKQFF
15	TRBV10-2	TRBD1	.	TRBJ2-1	TGCGCCAGCAACGGGACAGGGGTGAGTCACAATGAGCAGTCCTTC	CASNGTGVSHNEQSF
14	TRBV6-1	.	medium-sized	TRBJ1-5	TGTGCCAGCAGTGATAATGGCATCAATCAGCCCCAGCATTTT	CASSDNGINQPQHF
13	TRBV28	.	.	TRBJ2-7	TGTGCCAGCATCCTCACAGGCTCCTACGAGCGGTATTTC	CASILTGSYERYF
12	TRBV12-3/TRBV12-4	TRBD1	many	TRBJ2-1	TGTGCCAGCAGTAAAACAGGGGGTGAGCAGTTCTTC	CASSKTGGEQFF
14	TRBV29-1	.	.	TRBJ2-7	TGTAGCGTTGAGAGGGCAGGGAGCCCCAACGAGCAGTACTTC	CSVERAGSPNEQYF
19	TRBV6-5	TRBD1	.	TRBJ2-2	TGTGCCGGCAGCCTTCGTCCCCAGGGACAGGGGAGAAGGACCGAGGAGCTGTTTTTT	CAGSLRPQGQGRRTEELFF
13	TRBV5-4	.	.	TRBJ2-7	TGTGACAGCAGCTTGGGGGCCTTGGTCGAGCAATACTTC	CDSSLGALVEQYF
17	TRBV24-1	TRBD2	once	TRBJ2-3	TGTGCCACCAGTGGGGGGTCGGGGACTAGCGCCACAGATATGCAGTATTTT	CATSGGSGTSATDMQYF
14	TRBV28	.	.	TRBJ2-7	TGTGCCAGCAGTGAGGGAGACGAGAGATACGAGCAGTACTTC	CASSEGDERYEQYF
15	TRBV12-3/TRBV12-4	.	.	TRBJ1-5	TGTGTCAGCAGTCCCTTATCGGGGGGGTACCAGCCCCAGCATTTT	CVSSPLSGGYQPQHF
17	TRBV4-1	.	.	TRBJ1-1	TGCGCCAACAACCCGATCCCCATAATTAGAGGGGACACTGAAGATTTCTTT	CANNPIPIIRGDTEDFF
17	TRBV5-8	.	many	TRBJ2-5	TGTGCCAGCAGCTTGGGGCCGGCCACAATGTACCAAGAGACCCAGTACTTC	CASSLGPATMYQETQYF
16	TRBV20-1	TRBD2	.	TRBJ2-2	TGCAGTGCTACGACTAGCGGGATGGAAGGCATCGGGGAGCTGTTTTTT	CSATTSGMEGIGELFF
15	TRBV11-2	.	once	TRBJ2-7	TGTGCCAGCAGCTTAGAACACGCGAGGATATCAGAGCAGTACTTC	CASSLEHARISEQYF
16	TRBV12-5	.	.	TRBJ1-1	TGTGCCAGTGGTTTGGAACGAGAGGGCGCGTCCACTGAAGCTTTCTTT	CASGLEREGASTEAFF
15	TRBV6-1	.	once	TRBJ2-7	TGTGCCAGCAGTGAAAGAAGGCCGGGATCCTACGAGCAGTACTTC	CASSERRPGSYEQYF
13	TRBV16	.	.	TRBJ2-7	TGTGCCAACAGCCAGTACCAAGCCTACGAGCAGTACTTC	CANSQYQAYEQYF
14	TRBV28	.	once	TRBJ2-7	TGTGCCAGCAGTTTCTGTCAGGGCAGGGACGATCAGTACTTC	CASSFCQGRDDQYF
14	TRBV6-4	.	many	TRBJ2-2	TGTGCCAGCAGTGACCGGGACAACACCGGGGAGCTGTTTTTT	CASSDRDNTGELFF
17	TRBV11-2	.	.	TRBJ1-1	TGTGCTAGCATCTTAGGCGGGCCCAAAGGTATGAACACTGACGCTTTCTTT	CASILGGPKGMNTDAFF
13	TRBV20-1	.	few	TRBJ2-1	TGCAGTGCCTATAGCCGGGTGGTGGATGAGCAGTTCTTC	CSAYSRVVDEQFF
14	TRBV6-6	TRBD2	.	TRBJ2-2	TGTGCCAGCACCAGCGGGAAGGAAACCGGGGAGCTGTTTTTT	CASTSGKETGELFF
15	TRBV6-5	TRBD1	.	TRBJ1-5	TGTACCGGCAGACGAGGGACAGGGGGCTTTCAGCCCCAGCATTTT	CTGRRGTGGFQPQHF